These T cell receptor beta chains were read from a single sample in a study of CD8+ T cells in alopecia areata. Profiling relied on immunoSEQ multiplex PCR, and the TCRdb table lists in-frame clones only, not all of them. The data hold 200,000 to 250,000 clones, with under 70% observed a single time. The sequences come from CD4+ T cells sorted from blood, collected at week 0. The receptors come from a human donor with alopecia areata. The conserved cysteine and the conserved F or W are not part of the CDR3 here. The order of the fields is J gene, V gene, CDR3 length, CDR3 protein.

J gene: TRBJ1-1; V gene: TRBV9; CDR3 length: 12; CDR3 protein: ASSRQVMNTEAF
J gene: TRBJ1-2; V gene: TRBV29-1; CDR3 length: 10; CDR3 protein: SVLDRSYGYT
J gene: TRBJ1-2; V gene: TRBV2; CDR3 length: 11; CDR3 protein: ASSEGIYYGYT
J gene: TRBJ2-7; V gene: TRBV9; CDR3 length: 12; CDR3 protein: ASSRLDRGNEQY
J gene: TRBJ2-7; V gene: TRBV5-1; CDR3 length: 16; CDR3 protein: ASSAYPSGLSLTYEQY
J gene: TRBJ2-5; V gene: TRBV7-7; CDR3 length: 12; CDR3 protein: ASSQSGGEQTQY
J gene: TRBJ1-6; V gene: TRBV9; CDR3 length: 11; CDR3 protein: ASSVRTDSPLH
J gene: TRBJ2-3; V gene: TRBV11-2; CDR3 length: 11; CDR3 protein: ATLASGAYTQY
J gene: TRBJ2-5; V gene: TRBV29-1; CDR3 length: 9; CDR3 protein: SAAPQETQY
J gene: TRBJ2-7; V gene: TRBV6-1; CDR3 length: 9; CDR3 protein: ASSYTYEQY
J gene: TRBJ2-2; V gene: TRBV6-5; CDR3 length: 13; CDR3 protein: ASSYVRFDTGELF
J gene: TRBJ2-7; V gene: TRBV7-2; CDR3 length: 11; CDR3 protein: ASSLGVVYEQY
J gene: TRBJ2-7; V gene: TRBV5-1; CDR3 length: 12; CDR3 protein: ASRSLGSSYEQY
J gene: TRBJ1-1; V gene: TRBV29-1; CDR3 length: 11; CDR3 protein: SGIHRGEAEAF
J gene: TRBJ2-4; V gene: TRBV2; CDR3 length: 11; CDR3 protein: AIAEQGGNIQY
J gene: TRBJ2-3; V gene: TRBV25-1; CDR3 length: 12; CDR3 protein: ASSERVPTDTQY
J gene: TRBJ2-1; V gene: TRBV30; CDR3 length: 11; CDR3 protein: AWSTDSYNEQF
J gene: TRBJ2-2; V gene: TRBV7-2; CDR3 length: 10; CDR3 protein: ASSRPAGELF
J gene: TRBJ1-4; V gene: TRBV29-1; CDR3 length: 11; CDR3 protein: SVVGNTNEKLF
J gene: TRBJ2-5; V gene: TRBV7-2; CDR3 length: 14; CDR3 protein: ASSLNAGGREETQY
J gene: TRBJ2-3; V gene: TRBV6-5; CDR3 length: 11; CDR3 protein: ASIRSGTDTQY
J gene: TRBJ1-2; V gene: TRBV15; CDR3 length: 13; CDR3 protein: ATSSGTGRSNGYT
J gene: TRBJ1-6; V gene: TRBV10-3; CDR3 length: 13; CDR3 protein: AISEDRSYNSPLH
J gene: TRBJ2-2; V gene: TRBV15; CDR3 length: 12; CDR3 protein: ATSGLTDTGELF
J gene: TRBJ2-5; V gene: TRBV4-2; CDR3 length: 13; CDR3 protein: ASSRGRGGRETQY
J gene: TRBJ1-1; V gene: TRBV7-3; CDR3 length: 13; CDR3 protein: ASSPTQGVATEAF
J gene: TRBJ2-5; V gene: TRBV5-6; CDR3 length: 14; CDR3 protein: ASSSVGGFHQETQY
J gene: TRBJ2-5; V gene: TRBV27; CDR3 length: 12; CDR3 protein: ASRPGQSQETQY